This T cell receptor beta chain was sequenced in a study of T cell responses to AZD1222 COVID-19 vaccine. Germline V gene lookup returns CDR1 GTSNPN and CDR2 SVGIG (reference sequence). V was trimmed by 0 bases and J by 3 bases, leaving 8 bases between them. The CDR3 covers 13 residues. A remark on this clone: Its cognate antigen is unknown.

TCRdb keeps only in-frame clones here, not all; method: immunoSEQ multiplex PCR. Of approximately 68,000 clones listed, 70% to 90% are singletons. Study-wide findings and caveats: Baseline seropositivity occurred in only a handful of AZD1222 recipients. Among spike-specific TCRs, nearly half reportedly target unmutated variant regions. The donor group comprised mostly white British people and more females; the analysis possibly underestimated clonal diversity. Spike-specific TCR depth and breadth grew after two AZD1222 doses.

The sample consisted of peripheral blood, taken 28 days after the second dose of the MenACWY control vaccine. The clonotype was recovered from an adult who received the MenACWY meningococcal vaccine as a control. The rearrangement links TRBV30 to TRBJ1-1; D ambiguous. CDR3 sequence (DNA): TGTGCCTGGAGTGTACAGCAGGACACTGAAGCTTTCTTT. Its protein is CAWSVQQDTEAFF.